This T cell receptor beta chain appears in the sequencing data of a study of vaccination effects on CD4 cells after COVID-19. On the study more broadly: Convalescent patients (n = two) were sampled 16 days and one week prevaccination.

The CDR3 totals 14 residues. V gave up 4 bases and J gave up 0 bases, with 9 bases separating them. The germline CDR1 and CDR2 sequences are MDHEN and SYDVKM. General observations from the study: Late after vaccination, infection- and vaccine-induced clones showed marked clonal contraction.

In the case of this clone: Its antigen is as yet unknown.

TCRdb's table, derived via immunoSEQ multiplex PCR, lists solely in-frame clones and lacks some. The sample includes tens of thousands of clones, about 80% of them seen just once. Within the ViraFEST assay, antigen-specific CD4+ T cells underwent expansion with viral peptide pools prior to sequencing. Researchers isolated CD4+ T cells once less than 13 days of culture had elapsed. By PCR, the person was confirmed to have had SARS-CoV-2 infection between March and December 2020. The researchers cultured 1.5 million to 2 million PBMC per well with about 10 IU/ml IL-2 and roughly 10 ug/ml peptides. Days 3 and 7 were when half the medium was replaced with IL-2 medium.

Sample: CD4+ T cells from PBMCs cultured with a peptide pool, taken before COVID-19 vaccination. This sequence was found in a human donor who had a prior SARS-CoV-2 infection. The rearrangement links TRBV28 to TRBJ2-5, with D possibly TRBD2 on 5 matching bases. The CDR3 DNA reads TGTGCCAGCAGTTCCGGCGGGTACCAAGAGACCCAGTACTTC. Protein: CASSSGGYQETQYF.